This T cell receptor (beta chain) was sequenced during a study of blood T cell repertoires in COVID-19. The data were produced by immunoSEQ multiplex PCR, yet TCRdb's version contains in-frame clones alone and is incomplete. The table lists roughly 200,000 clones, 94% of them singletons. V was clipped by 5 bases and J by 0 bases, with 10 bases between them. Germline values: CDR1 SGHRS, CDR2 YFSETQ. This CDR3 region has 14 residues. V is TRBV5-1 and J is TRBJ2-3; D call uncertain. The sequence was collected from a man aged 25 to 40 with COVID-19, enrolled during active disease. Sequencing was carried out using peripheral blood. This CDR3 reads CASRRNPSTDTQYF. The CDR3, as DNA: TGCGCCAGCAGGCGAAACCCTAGCACAGATACGCAGTATTTT.